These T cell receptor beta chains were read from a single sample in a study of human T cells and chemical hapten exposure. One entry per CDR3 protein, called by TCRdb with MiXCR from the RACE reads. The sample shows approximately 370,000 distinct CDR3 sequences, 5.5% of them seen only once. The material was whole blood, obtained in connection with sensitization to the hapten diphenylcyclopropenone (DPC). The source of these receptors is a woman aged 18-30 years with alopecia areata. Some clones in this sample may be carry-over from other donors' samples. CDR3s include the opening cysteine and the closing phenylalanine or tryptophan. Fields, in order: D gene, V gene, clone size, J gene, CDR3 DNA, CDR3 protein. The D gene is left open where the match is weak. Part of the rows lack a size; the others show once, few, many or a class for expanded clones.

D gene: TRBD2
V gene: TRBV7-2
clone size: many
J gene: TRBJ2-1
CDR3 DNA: TGTGCCAGCTCGGGACTAGCGTCTTACAATGAGCAGTTCTTC
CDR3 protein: CASSGLASYNEQFF

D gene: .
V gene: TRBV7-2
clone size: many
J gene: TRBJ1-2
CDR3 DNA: TGTGCCAGCAGCTCACAGGGTATTGGCTACACCTTC
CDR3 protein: CASSSQGIGYTF

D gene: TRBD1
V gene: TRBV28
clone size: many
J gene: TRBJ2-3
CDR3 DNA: TGTGCCAGCAGTTTTATGACAGGGGGCGGCACAGATACGCAGTATTTT
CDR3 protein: CASSFMTGGGTDTQYF

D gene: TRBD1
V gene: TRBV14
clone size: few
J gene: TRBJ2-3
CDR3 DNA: TGTGCCAGCAGCCAACGGGGACAGGGAATAGGGACAGATACGCAGTATTTT
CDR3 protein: CASSQRGQGIGTDTQYF

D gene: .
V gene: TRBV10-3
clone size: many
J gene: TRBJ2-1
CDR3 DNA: TGTGCCATCAGTGGAATACAGGGCAGTGAGCAGTTCTTC
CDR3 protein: CAISGIQGSEQFF

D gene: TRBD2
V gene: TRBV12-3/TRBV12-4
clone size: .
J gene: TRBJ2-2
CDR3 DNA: TGTGCCAGCAGTTTCGGGGGGGCTGGGACCGGGGAGCTGTTTTTT
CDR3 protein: CASSFGGAGTGELFF

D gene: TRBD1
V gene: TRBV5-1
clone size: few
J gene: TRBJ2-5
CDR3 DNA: TGCGCCAGCAGCTTGGAAGCAGGGGGCGCAGAGACCCAGTACTTC
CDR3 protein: CASSLEAGGAETQYF

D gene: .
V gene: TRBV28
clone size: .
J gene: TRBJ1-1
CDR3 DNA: TGTGCCAGCAGTCGACTCGGAAGAGCTGAAGCTTTCTTT
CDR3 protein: CASSRLGRAEAFF

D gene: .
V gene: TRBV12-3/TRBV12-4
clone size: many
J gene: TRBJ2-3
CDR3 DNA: TGTGCCAGCAACGATCGGACACGTACAGATACGCAGTATTTT
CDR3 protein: CASNDRTRTDTQYF

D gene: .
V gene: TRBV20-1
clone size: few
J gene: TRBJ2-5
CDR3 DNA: TGCAGTGCTCGGGGGACCCTAACCCGGGTGCCGGCCCAAGAGACCCAGTACTTC
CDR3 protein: CSARGTLTRVPAQETQYF

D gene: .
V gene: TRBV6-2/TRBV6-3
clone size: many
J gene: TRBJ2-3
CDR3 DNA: TGTGCCAGCAGTTACGGGGCGAATACGCAGTATTTT
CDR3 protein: CASSYGANTQYF

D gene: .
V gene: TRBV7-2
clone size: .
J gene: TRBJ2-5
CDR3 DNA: TGTGCCAGCAGCCGGGGGGCTCGGGAGACCCAGTACTTC
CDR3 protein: CASSRGARETQYF

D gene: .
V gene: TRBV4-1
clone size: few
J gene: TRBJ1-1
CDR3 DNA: TGCGCCAGCAGCCAAGAGGAGCAGGGAGTCACTGAAGCTTTCTTT
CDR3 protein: CASSQEEQGVTEAFF

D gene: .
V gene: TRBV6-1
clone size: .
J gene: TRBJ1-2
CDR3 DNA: TGTGCCAGCGACGGGAGTCCTAACTATGGCTACACCTTC
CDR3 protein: CASDGSPNYGYTF

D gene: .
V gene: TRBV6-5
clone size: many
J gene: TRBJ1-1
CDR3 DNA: TGTGCCAGCAGTTATACCGTGAGAGGGGGCACTGAAGCTTTCTTT
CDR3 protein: CASSYTVRGGTEAFF

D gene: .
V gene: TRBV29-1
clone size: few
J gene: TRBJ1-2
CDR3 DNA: TGCAGCGTTGAAGATGACGCAGAGGCTGGCTACACCTTC
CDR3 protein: CSVEDDAEAGYTF

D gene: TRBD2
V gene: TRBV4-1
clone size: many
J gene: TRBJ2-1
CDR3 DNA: TGCGCCAGCAGCCAGACGACTAGCGGGCCCGGCTCCTACAATGAGCAGTTCTTC
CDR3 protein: CASSQTTSGPGSYNEQFF

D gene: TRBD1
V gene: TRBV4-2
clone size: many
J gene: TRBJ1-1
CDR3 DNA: TGTGCCAGCAGCCAACCCGGGACAGGGCACTCTGAAGCTTTCTTT
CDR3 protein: CASSQPGTGHSEAFF

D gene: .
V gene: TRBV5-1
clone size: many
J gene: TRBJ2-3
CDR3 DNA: TGCGCCAGCAGCTTAAGTGGGGGCAGAGATACGCAGTATTTT
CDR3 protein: CASSLSGGRDTQYF

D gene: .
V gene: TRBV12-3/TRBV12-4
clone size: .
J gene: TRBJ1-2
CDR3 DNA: TGTGCCAGCAGTTTTTCGGACAGAAAACCTAACTATGGCTACACCTTC
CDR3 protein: CASSFSDRKPNYGYTF

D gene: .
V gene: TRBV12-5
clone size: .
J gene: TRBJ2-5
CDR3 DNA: TGTGCTAGTGGCCATCTCATCCGGGACTTAGAGACCCAGTACTTC
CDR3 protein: CASGHLIRDLETQYF

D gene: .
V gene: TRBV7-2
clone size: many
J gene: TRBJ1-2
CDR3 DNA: TGTGCCAGCAGCTTAGCCGCAGGGGACTATGGCTACACCTTC
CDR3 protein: CASSLAAGDYGYTF

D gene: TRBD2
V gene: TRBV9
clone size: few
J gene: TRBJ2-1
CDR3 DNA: TGTGCCAGCAGCGTACTAGCGGGCTCGTCCTACAATGAGCAGTTCTTC
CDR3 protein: CASSVLAGSSYNEQFF

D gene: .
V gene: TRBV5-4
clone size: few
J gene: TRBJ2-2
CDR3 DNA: TGTGCCAGCAGCTTGGTCAACCCCACCGGGGAGCTGTTTTTT
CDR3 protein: CASSLVNPTGELFF

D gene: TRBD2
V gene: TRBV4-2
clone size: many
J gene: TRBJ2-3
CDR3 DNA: TGTGCCAGCAGCCAAGTTGCGGGAGGCACAGATACGCAGTATTTT
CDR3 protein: CASSQVAGGTDTQYF

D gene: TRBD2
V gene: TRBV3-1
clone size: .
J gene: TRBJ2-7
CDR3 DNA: TGTGCCAGCAGCCGGGGGGGATATTCCTACGAGCAGTACTTC
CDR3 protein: CASSRGGYSYEQYF

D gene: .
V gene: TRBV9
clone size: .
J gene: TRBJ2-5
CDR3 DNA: TGTGCCAGCAGCCCGAGATTGGGGGGCCAAGAGACCCAGTACTTC
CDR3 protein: CASSPRLGGQETQYF

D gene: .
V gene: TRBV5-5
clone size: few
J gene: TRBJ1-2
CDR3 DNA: TGTGCCAGCAGCTTGGTACAGGGCAATTACTATGGCTACACCTTC
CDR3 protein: CASSLVQGNYYGYTF

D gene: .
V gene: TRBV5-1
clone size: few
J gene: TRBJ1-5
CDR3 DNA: TGCGCCAGCAGCTTGGCCCCAGGGTTGGGACAGCCCCAGCATTTT
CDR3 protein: CASSLAPGLGQPQHF

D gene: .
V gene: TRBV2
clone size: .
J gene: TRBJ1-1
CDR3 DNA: TGTGCCAGCAGTGATGGGGGGGAGACTGAAGCTTTCTTT
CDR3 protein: CASSDGGETEAFF

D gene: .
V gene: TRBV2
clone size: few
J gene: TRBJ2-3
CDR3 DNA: TGTGCCAGCAGTGTGGCCAAACGCAGCACAGATACGCAGTATTTT
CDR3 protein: CASSVAKRSTDTQYF

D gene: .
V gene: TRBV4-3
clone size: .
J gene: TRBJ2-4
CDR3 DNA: TGCGCCAGCAGCCAAGGCCGAGGGCGGAGAGCCAAAAACATTCAGTACTTC
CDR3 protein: CASSQGRGRRAKNIQYF

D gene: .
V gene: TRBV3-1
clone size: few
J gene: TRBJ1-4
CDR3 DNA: TGTGCCAGCAGCCATCGAGGGGGAAATGAAAAACTGTTTTTT
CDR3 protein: CASSHRGGNEKLFF

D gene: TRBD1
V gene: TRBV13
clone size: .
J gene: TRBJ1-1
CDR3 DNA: TGTGTCAGCAGCTCGGGACAGGGGTGGACTGAAGCTTTCTTT
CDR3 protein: CVSSSGQGWTEAFF

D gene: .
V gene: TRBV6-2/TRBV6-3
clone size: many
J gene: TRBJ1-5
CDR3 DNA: TGTGCCAGCAGCTCGACAGAATTCCTGCACCAGCATTTT
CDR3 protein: CASSSTEFLHQHF

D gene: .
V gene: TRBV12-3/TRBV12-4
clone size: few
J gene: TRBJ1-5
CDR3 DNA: TGTGCCAGCAGTGTGGACAGCCCGGCCCAGCCCCAGCATTTT
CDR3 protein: CASSVDSPAQPQHF

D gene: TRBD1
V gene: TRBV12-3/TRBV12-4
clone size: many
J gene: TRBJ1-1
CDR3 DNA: TGTGCCAGCAGTTTAGGACAGGGATTTGAAGCTTTCTTT
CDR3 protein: CASSLGQGFEAFF

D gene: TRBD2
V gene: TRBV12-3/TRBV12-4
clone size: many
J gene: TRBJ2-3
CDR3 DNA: TGTGCCAGCAGGACTAGCGGCTCCACAGATACGCAGTATTTT
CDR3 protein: CASRTSGSTDTQYF

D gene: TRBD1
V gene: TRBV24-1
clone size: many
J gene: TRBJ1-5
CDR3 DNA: TGTGCCACCAGTGATAGTGGGGACAGGAGAACCTATAGCAATCAGCCCCAGCATTTT
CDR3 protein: CATSDSGDRRTYSNQPQHF

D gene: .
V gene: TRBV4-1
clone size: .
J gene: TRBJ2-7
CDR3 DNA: TGCGCCAGCAGCGGACGGACAGCTGGGGGCGAGCAGTACTTC
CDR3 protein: CASSGRTAGGEQYF